The clone carrying this T cell receptor beta chain has just a few counts. Antigen: not known. Clones were read by immunoSEQ multiplex PCR, and TCRdb kept only the in-frame ones, dropping some. Here the sample spans under 60,000 clones, roughly 89% being singletons. The CDR3 totals 11 residues. The V end was cut by 5 bases, the J end by 6 bases, with 4 bases between. Looked up from germline, CDR1 is MNHNS and CDR2 is SASEGT. This sample is drawn from a study of OX40 agonist ivuxolimab in advanced cancers. Across the whole study: The diagnoses of dose-escalation patients were hepatocellular carcinoma, melanoma, renal cell or head and neck cancer. At about 81% male, the cohort had a mean age of roughly 60 years, ranging from 23 to 79.

Study-level points and caveats: Both blood CD4+ and CD8+ T cells showed clonal growth by week 6 at 0.1 to 3.0 mg/kg. Among T cells, CD8+ cells averaged more expanded clones than CD4+ cells.

Sequencing used CD4+ or CD8+ T cells sorted from blood, obtained in a trial of the OX40 agonist ivuxolimab. The receptor's source is an adult with an advanced solid tumor such as melanoma, head and neck, liver or kidney cancer. The rearrangement uses TRBV6-1 and TRBJ2-2, with D unresolved. The DNA of the CDR3 is TGTGCCAGCAGTCCCTCCGGGGAGCTGTTTTTT. Its translation: CASSPSGELFF.